These T cell receptor beta chains were read from a single sample in a study of CD8 T cells in ankylosing spondylitis. TCRdb recomputed calls from the 5' RACE reads with MiXCR, one row per CDR3 protein. In the table there are 150,000 to 200,000 distinct CDR3 sequences, around a tenth of which are singletons. The specimen sequenced was blood, either unsorted or a sorted T cell fraction (not recorded which). The source of these receptors is a female donor with ankylosing spondylitis or in good health (not recorded which). The CDR3 runs from the conserved cysteine through the conserved F or W. The D gene is left open where the match is weak. Expanded clones are given a class, and other clones once, few, many or no size at all.

J gene	clone size	D gene	V gene	CDR3 DNA	CDR3 protein
TRBJ2-7	few	-	TRBV6-2/TRBV6-3	TGTGCCAGCAGTACCCGGACAGGACTATACGAGCAGTACTTC	CASSTRTGLYEQYF
TRBJ2-3	-	TRBD2	TRBV11-2	TGTGCCAGCAGCACGCGGGACTACTACACAGATACGCAGTATTTT	CASSTRDYYTDTQYF
TRBJ1-2	-	TRBD1	TRBV3-1	TGTGCCAGCAGCGAGAGAGACAGGGGCGGCCATCATGGCTACACCTTC	CASSERDRGGHHGYTF
TRBJ2-2	few	-	TRBV20-1	TGCAGTGCTAGAGTCCTTTTGACCGGGGAGCTGTTTTTT	CSARVLLTGELFF
TRBJ1-1	-	-	TRBV9	TGTGCCAGCAGCGATGGGGCCGGGAACACTGAAGCTTTCTTT	CASSDGAGNTEAFF
TRBJ1-1	many	-	TRBV5-1	TGCGCCAGCAGCTCGGAACTAAACCCCACTGAAGCTTTCTTT	CASSSELNPTEAFF
TRBJ2-1	-	-	TRBV6-5	TGTGCCAGCAGTTACGCAGGGACAATAGGGCAGTTCTTC	CASSYAGTIGQFF
TRBJ2-1	many	TRBD2	TRBV18	TGTGCCAGCTCAATTCGGAGCGGGAGGGGGAATGAGCAGTTCTTC	CASSIRSGRGNEQFF
TRBJ2-1	-	-	TRBV13	TGTGCCAGCAGCCCCTCGGTCCGCCTGGGGGAATCCTACAATGAGCAGTTCTTC	CASSPSVRLGESYNEQFF
TRBJ1-3	few	-	TRBV20-1	TGCAAAGCACTGGACACGCGGGGGAACACCATATATTTT	CKALDTRGNTIYF
TRBJ2-1	-	-	TRBV9	TGTGACAGCAGCGCGTCGGGTGCGAATTTAAATGAGCAGTTCTTC	CDSSASGANLNEQFF
TRBJ1-2	few	TRBD1	TRBV27	TGTGCCAGCACCGCGAACCCGACAGGGCGAAACTATGGCTACACCTTC	CASTANPTGRNYGYTF
TRBJ1-6	few	-	TRBV20-1	TGCAGTGCTAGCGATGGATTTAATTCACCCCTCCACTTT	CSASDGFNSPLHF
TRBJ2-1	many	-	TRBV6-1	TGTGCCAGCAGCCCCCTGATTAGGGGGAATGAGCAGTTCTTC	CASSPLIRGNEQFF
TRBJ2-1	-	TRBD1	TRBV7-9	TGTGCCAGCAGCTTAGTTAGCAGGGGGAATGAGCAGTTCTTC	CASSLVSRGNEQFF
TRBJ2-1	-	-	TRBV19	TGTGCCAGTAGTATCGCGACCCTCAATGAGCAGTTCTTC	CASSIATLNEQFF
TRBJ2-7	few	-	TRBV4-2	TGTGCCAGCAGCCAAAGGGGGCTAGCGGAAACCTACGAGCAGTACTTC	CASSQRGLAETYEQYF
TRBJ1-2	many	-	TRBV12-3/TRBV12-4	TGTGCCAGCAGTTCGGGGGCTCGGGGCTACACCTTC	CASSSGARGYTF
TRBJ2-7	many	-	TRBV5-5	TGTGCCAGCAGCTTGTGGGACGGCGCCTACGAGCAGTACTTC	CASSLWDGAYEQYF
TRBJ2-1	-	-	TRBV6-2/TRBV6-3	TGTGCCAGCAAAACAAACAATGAGCAGTTCTTC	CASKTNNEQFF
TRBJ1-2	many	-	TRBV20-1	TGCAGTGCTAGAGAGGGGGGTCACTATGGCTACACCTTC	CSAREGGHYGYTF
TRBJ2-3	many	-	TRBV4-2	TGTGCCAGCAGCCAAGAGGAGGTGACAGATACGCAGTATTTT	CASSQEEVTDTQYF
TRBJ1-2	once	-	TRBV2	TGTGCCAGCAGTGAGGGGAGGACCGTCGATGGCTACACCTTC	CASSEGRTVDGYTF
TRBJ1-4	-	-	TRBV19	TGTGCCACCAACAGGTGGGGCGGAACTAATGAAAAACTGTTTTTT	CATNRWGGTNEKLFF